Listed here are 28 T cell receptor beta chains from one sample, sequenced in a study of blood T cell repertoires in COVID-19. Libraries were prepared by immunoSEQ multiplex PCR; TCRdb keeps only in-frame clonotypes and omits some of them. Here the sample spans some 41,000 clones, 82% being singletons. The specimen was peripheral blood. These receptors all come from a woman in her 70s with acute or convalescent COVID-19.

The CDR3 protein is CASSMNQGWGTEAFF. In nucleotides, the CDR3 is TGTGCCAGTAGTATGAATCAGGGGTGGGGCACTGAAGCTTTCTTT. The chain recombines TRBV19 with TRBJ1-1; TRBD1 might be the D (6 bases). The CDR3 length is 15 residues. Looked up from germline, CDR1 is LNHDA and CDR2 is SQIVND (reference sequence). V was shortened by 3 bases and J by 4 bases, with 15 bases between the two germline ends.

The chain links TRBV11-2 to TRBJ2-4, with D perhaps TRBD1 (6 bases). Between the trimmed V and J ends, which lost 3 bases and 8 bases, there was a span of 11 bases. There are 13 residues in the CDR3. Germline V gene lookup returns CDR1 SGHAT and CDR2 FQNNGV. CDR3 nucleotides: TGTGCCAGCAGCTTTCAGGGGTGGGACATTCAGTACTTC. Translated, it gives CASSFQGWDIQYF.

In DNA form, the CDR3 reads TGTGCCAGTGCGACTTGGGGGCCCTCCTACGAGCAGTACTTC. As protein: CASATWGPSYEQYF. The genes are TRBV19 and TRBJ2-7, with D tentatively TRBD1 (6 bases). Germline loops: CDR1 LNHDA, CDR2 SQIVND (reference sequence). V was pared by 8 bases and J by 0 bases, with 14 bases between. The CDR3 consists of 14 residues.

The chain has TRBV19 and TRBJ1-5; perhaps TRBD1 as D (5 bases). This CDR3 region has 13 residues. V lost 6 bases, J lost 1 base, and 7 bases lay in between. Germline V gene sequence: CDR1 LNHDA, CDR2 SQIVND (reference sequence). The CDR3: CASSRQSNQPQHF. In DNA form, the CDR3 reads TGTGCCAGTAGCCGACAGAGCAATCAGCCCCAGCATTTT.

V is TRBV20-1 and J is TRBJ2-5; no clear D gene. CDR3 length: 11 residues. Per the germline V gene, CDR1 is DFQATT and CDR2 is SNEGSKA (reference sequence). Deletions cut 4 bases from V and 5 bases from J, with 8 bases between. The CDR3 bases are TGCAGTGCTATGTTAGTCGAGACCCAGTACTTC. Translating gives CSAMLVETQYF.

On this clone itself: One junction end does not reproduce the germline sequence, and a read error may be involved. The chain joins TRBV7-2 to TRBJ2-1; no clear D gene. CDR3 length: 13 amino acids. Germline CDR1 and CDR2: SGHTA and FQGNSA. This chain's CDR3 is CASRPIQLEPCVF. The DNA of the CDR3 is TGTGCCAGCAGGCCAATCCAACTCGAGCCGTGTGTCTTC. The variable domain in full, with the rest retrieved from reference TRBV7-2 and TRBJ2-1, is GAGVSQSPSNKVTEKGKDVELRCDPISGHTALYWYRQSLGQGLEFLIYFQGNSAPDKSGLPSDRFSAERTGGSVSTLTIQRTQQEDSAVYLCASRPIQLEPCVFGPGTRLTVL.

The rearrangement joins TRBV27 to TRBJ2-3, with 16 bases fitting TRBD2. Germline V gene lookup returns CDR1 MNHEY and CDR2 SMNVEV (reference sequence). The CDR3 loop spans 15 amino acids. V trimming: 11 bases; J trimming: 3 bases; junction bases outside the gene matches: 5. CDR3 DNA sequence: TGTGCCGTCGGGACTAGCGGGAGGGCTACAGATACGCAGTATTTT. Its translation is CAVGTSGRATDTQYF.

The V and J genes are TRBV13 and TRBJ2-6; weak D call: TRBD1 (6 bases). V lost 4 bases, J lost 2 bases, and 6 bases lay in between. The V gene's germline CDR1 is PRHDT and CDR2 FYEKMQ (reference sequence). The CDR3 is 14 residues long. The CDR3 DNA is TGTGCCAGCAGCTACAGGGCTGGGGCCAACGTCCTGACTTTC. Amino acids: CASSYRAGANVLTF.

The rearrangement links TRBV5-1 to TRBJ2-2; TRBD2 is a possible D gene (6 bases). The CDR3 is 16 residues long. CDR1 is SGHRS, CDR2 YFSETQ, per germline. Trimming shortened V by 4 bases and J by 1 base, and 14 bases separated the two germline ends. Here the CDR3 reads CASSLGPGENTGELFF. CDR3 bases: TGCGCCAGCAGCCTGGGGCCGGGGGAGAACACCGGGGAGCTGTTTTTT.

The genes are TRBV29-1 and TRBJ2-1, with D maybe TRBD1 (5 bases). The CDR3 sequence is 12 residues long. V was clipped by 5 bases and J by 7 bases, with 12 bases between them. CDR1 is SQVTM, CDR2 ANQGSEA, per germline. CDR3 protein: CSVIKGVNEQFF. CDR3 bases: TGCAGCGTTATAAAAGGGGTGAATGAGCAGTTCTTC.

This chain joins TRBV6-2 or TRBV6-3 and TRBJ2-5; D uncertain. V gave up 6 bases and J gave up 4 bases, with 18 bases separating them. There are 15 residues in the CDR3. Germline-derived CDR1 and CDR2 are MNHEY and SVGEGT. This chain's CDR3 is CASSLPDPPGETQYF. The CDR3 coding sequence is TGTGCCAGCAGCCTCCCCGACCCGCCGGGAGAGACCCAGTACTTC.

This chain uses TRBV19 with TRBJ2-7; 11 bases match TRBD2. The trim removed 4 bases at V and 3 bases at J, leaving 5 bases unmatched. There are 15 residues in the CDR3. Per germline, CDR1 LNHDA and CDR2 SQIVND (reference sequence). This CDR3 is CASSNQGLAGYEQYF. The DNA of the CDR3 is TGTGCCAGTAGTAACCAAGGACTAGCGGGCTACGAGCAGTACTTC.

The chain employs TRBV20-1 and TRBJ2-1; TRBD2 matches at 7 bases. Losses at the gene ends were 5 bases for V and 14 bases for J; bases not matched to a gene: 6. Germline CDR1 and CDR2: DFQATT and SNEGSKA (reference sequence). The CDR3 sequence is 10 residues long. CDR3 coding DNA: TGCAGTGCTGAGCGGGAAACGGAGTTCTTC. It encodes CSAERETEFF.

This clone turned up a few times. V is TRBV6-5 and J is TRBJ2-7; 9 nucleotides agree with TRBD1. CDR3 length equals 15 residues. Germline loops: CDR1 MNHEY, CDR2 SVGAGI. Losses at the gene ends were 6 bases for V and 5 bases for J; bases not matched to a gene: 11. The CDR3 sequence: CASRLRDRVDHEQYF. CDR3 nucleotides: TGTGCCAGCAGGCTCCGGGACAGGGTCGATCACGAGCAGTACTTC.

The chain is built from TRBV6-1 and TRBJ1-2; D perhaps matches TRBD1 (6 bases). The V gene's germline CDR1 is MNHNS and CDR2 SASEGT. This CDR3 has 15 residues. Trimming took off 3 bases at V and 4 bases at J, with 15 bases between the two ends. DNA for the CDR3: TGTGCCAGCAGTGAGGAATCTACAGGGACCTATGGCTACACCTTC. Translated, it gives CASSEESTGTYGYTF.

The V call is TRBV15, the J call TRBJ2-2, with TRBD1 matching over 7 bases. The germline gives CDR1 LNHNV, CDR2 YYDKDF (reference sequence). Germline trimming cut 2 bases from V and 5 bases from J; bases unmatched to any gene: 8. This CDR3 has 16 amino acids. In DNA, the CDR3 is TGTGCCACCAGCAGATATACAGGGGAACGGACCGGGGAGCTGTTTTTT. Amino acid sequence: CATSRYTGERTGELFF.

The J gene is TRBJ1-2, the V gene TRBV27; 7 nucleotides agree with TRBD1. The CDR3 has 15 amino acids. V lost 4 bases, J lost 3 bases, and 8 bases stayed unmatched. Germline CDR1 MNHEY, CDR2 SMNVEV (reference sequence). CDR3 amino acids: CASSWEAGQDYGYTF. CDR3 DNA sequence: TGTGCCAGCAGTTGGGAGGCCGGACAGGACTATGGCTACACCTTC.

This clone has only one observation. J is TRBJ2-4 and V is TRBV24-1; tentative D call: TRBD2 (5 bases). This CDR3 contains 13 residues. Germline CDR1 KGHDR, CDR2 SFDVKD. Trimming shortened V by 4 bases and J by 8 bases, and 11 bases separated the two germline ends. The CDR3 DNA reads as TGTGCCACCAGTGACGAGGGAGCGGACATTCAGTACTTC. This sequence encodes CATSDEGADIQYF.

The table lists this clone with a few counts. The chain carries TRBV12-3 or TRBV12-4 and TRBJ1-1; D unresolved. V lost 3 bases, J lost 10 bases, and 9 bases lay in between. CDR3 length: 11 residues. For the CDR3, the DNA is TGTGCCAGCAGTTTGAAGGGAGGAGCTTTCTTT. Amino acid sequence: CASSLKGGAFF.

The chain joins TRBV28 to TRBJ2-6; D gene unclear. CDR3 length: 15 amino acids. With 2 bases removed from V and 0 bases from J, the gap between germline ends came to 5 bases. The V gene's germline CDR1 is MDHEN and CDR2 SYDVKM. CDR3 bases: TGTGCCAGCAGTTTACCGGGCTCTGGGGCCAACGTCCTGACTTTC. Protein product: CASSLPGSGANVLTF.

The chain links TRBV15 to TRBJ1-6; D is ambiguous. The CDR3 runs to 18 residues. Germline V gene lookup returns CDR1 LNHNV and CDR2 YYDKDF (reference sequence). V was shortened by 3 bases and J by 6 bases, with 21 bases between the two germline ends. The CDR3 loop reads CATSRDYWTSVSNSPLHF. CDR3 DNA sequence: TGTGCCACCAGCAGGGACTATTGGACGTCCGTCTCTAATTCACCCCTCCACTTT.

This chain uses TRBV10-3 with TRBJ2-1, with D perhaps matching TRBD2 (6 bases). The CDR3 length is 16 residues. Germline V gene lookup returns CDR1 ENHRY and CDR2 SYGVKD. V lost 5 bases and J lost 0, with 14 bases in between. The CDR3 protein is CAISPLSGSSYNEQFF. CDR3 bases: TGTGCCATCAGTCCTCTTAGCGGAAGCTCCTACAATGAGCAGTTCTTC.

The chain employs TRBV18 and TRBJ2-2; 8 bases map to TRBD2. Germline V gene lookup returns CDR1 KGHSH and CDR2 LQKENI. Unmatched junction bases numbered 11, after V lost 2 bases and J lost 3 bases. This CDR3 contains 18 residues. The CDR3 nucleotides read TGTGCCAGCTCACCATTAGTGAGCGGGAGCGGATACACCGGGGAGCTGTTTTTT. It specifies CASSPLVSGSGYTGELFF.

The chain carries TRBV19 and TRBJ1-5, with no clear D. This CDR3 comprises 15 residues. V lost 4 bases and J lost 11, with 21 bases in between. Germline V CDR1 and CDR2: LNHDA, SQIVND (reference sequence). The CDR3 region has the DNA TGTGCCAGTAGTAAAGGCAGGAATGCGTTACACGCCCAGCATTTT. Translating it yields CASSKGRNALHAQHF.

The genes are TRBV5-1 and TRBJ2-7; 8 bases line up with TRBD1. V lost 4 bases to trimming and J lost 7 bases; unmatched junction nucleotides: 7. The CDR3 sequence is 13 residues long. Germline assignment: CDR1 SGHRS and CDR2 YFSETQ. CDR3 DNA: TGCGCCAGCAGCCCGGACAGGGCTTTTGAGCAGTACTTC. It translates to CASSPDRAFEQYF.

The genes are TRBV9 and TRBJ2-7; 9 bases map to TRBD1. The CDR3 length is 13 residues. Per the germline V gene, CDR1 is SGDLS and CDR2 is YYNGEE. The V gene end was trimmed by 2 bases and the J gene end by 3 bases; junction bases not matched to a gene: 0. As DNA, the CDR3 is TGTGCCAGCAGCGTGACAGGGGGCTACGAGCAGTACTTC. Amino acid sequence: CASSVTGGYEQYF.

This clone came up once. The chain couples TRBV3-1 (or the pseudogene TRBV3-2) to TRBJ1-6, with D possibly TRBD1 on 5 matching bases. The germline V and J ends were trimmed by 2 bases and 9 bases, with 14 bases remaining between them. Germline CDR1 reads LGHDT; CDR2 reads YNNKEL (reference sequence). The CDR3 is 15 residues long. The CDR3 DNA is TGTGCCAGCAGCCAACAGGGAGGTTTTAGTTCACCCCTCCACTTT. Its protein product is CASSQQGGFSSPLHF.

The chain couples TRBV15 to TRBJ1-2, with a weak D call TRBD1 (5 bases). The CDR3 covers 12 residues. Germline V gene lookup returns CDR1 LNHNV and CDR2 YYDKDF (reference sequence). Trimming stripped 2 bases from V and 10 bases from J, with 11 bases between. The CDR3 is CATSRTDTYYTF. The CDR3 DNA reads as TGTGCCACCAGCAGAACGGACACTTACTACACCTTC.